These 26 T cell receptor beta chains were sequenced from one sample in a study of vaccination effects on CD4 cells after COVID-19. Produced via immunoSEQ multiplex PCR; TCRdb's table is partial and in-frame only. Of under 55,000 clones listed, approximately 70% are singletons. Antigen-specific CD4+ T cells expanded by the ViraFEST assay with viral peptide pools were then sequenced. Once cultured for roughly nine days, the cells underwent separation to obtain CD4+ T cells. PCR-confirmed SARS-CoV-2 infection occurred in the person between March and December 2020. These receptors' antigens are unknown. The sequences come from CD4+ T cells from PBMCs cultured with a peptide pool, collected before COVID-19 vaccination. Receptors were obtained from a human donor who had a prior SARS-CoV-2 infection.

This chain uses TRBV27 with TRBJ2-3; D possibly matches TRBD1 or TRBD2 (6 bases each). Trimming took 6 bases from V and 9 from J, leaving 16 bases between them. Germline assignment: CDR1 MNHEY and CDR2 SMNVEV (reference sequence). The CDR3 is 13 residues long. The DNA for the CDR3 is TGTGCCAGCAGCCCTACCATCGGGGGCACGCAGTATTTT. Its protein is CASSPTIGGTQYF.

The chain recombines TRBV5-1 with TRBJ2-2, with 8 bases lining up with TRBD2. The CDR3 covers 16 residues. In germline, CDR1 is SGHRS, CDR2 YFSETQ. V shed 0 bases and J 2 bases; nucleotides not matched to a gene: 3. This CDR3 reads CASSLAGLVNTGELFF. CDR3 DNA: TGCGCCAGCAGCTTGGCGGGACTAGTTAACACCGGGGAGCTGTTTTTT.

This chain uses TRBV11-3 with TRBJ1-1, with a tentative D call TRBD1 (6 bases). This CDR3 has 14 residues. Trimming removed 5 bases from V and 8 bases from J, with 18 bases in between. Germline V gives CDR1 SGHNT, CDR2 YENEEA. In DNA form, the CDR3 reads TGTGCCAGCAGCATCAATACAGGGAGGCCAGAAGCTTTCTTT. Amino acids: CASSINTGRPEAFF.

This clone has a handful of counts. The V and J genes are TRBV28 and TRBJ1-5, with D unresolved. CDR3 length equals 12 residues. Germline CDR1 reads MDHEN; CDR2 reads SYDVKM. Trimming took 2 bases from V and 9 from J, leaving 8 bases between them. The CDR3 DNA follows: TGTGCCAGCAGTTTACAGGAACCGCCCCAGCATTTT. It specifies CASSLQEPPQHF.

The chain uses TRBV6-1 and TRBJ2-7; D is ambiguous. Germline CDR1 and CDR2: MNHNS and SASEGT. The CDR3 runs to 11 residues. The V and J ends lost 3 bases and 8 bases respectively, with 8 bases between them. CDR3 residues: CASSDYEKQYF. The DNA of the CDR3 is TGTGCCAGCAGTGATTATGAAAAGCAGTACTTC.

The chain employs TRBV24-1 and TRBJ2-3; 7 bases agree with TRBD1. In germline, CDR1 is KGHDR, CDR2 SFDVKD. V shed 1 base, J shed 1 base, and the junction held 10 bases outside the gene matches. The CDR3 loop spans 18 amino acids. In DNA form, the CDR3 reads TGTGCCACCAGTGATTTTAGTTGGACAGGCGATGGCACAGATACGCAGTATTTT. It specifies CATSDFSWTGDGTDTQYF.

The chain is built from TRBV10-3 and TRBJ1-2, with TRBD1 as a possible D gene (6 bases). The CDR3 sequence is 14 residues long. The germline V gene encodes CDR1 ENHRY and CDR2 SYGVKD. Trimming shortened V by 8 bases and J by 7 bases, and 20 bases separated the two germline ends. The DNA for the CDR3 is TGTGCCATCTTGGACTCCAGGGGATGGTCTGGCTACACCTTC. It is translated as CAILDSRGWSGYTF.

The chain is built from TRBV6-5 and TRBJ1-2, with 9 bases fitting TRBD1. With 6 bases clipped from V and 8 bases from J, the junction kept 13 bases outside the gene matches. The V gene's germline CDR1 is MNHEY and CDR2 SVGAGI. This CDR3 has 15 residues. This chain's CDR3 is CASRGGTGGARGYTF. The CDR3 coding sequence is TGTGCCAGCAGAGGGGGCACAGGGGGCGCGAGGGGCTACACCTTC.

This clone was seen only a few times. The gene calls are TRBV3-1 (or the pseudogene TRBV3-2) and TRBJ1-2; 10 bases are shared with TRBD1. With 2 bases clipped from V and 8 bases from J, the junction kept 5 bases outside the gene matches. CDR1 and CDR2 (germline): LGHDT, YNNKEL (reference sequence). The CDR3 runs 14 residues. Here the CDR3 reads CASSQRDRGQGYTF. CDR3 DNA: TGTGCCAGCAGCCAACGTGACAGGGGGCAGGGCTACACCTTC.

The gene calls are TRBV4-2 and TRBJ2-2; the D is unclear. This CDR3 has 14 amino acids. In germline, CDR1 is LGHNA, CDR2 YNFKEQ. Trimming cost V 5 bases and J 11 bases, with 18 bases left between them. The CDR3 here is CASSSEVGFKELFF. CDR3 DNA sequence: TGTGCCAGCAGCTCCGAAGTGGGATTCAAAGAGCTGTTTTTT.

The CDR3, as DNA: TGTGCCAGCAGCTTATTCCCGGCGCCCCGGACAGACTACAATGAGCAGTTCTTC. Amino acids: CASSLFPAPRTDYNEQFF. The genes are TRBV7-2 and TRBJ2-1; tentative D call: TRBD1 (6 bases). The germline V and J ends were trimmed by 2 bases and 3 bases, with 20 bases remaining between them. Germline values: CDR1 SGHTA, CDR2 FQGNSA. The CDR3 length is 18 residues.

The chain has TRBV4-3 and TRBJ1-4; D may be TRBD1 (6 bases). There are 14 residues in the CDR3. Trimming took off 5 bases at V and 4 bases at J, with 11 bases between the two ends. CDR1 is LGHNA, CDR2 YSLEER, per germline. The CDR3 nucleotides read TGCGCCAGCAGCTCGGGCAGGGGTAATGAAAAACTGTTTTTT. Translating gives CASSSGRGNEKLFF.

The chain uses TRBV27 and TRBJ2-7; perhaps TRBD2 as D (5 bases). Germline V lookup: CDR1 MNHEY, CDR2 SMNVEV (reference sequence). CDR3 size: 14 residues. Deletions cut 1 base from V and 7 bases from J, with 14 bases between. CDR3 loop: CASSLFQGIAEQYF. The CDR3 DNA follows: TGTGCCAGCAGTTTATTTCAAGGGATAGCGGAGCAGTACTTC.

The rearrangement uses TRBV4-3 and TRBJ2-7; no clear D gene. This CDR3 is 15 amino acids long. The V end lost 6 bases, the J end lost 2 bases, and 17 bases lay between the germline ends. Germline assignment: CDR1 LGHNA and CDR2 YSLEER. CDR3 sequence reads: CASRALAEGTYEQYF. CDR3 DNA sequence: TGCGCCAGCAGAGCCCTGGCGGAAGGGACCTACGAGCAGTACTTC.

This chain joins TRBV19 and TRBJ2-2, with 10 positions matching TRBD1. The V segment lost 3 bases and the J segment 5 bases; nucleotides outside the gene matches: 12. Germline V gene sequence: CDR1 LNHDA, CDR2 SQIVND (reference sequence). The CDR3 is made up of 18 amino acids. CDR3 sequence: CASSIGDRGVLGTGELFF. The CDR3 DNA is TGTGCCAGTAGTATCGGGGACAGGGGCGTTCTTGGGACCGGGGAGCTGTTTTTT.

The J gene is TRBJ2-1, the V gene TRBV7-3; D remains unclear. The CDR3 extends over 18 amino acids. V lost 2 bases and J lost 3, with 20 bases in between. CDR1 and CDR2 (germline): SGHTA, FQGTGA. CDR3 sequence reads: CASSLVFIGPRVYNEQFF. CDR3 coding DNA: TGTGCCAGCAGCTTAGTTTTTATCGGCCCCCGCGTCTACAATGAGCAGTTCTTC.

This chain uses TRBV5-1 with TRBJ2-1; 11 positions match TRBD2. Per the germline V gene, CDR1 is SGHRS and CDR2 is YFSETQ. With V trimmed by 4 bases and J by 7 bases, 4 bases remained unmatched. The CDR3 is made up of 14 amino acids. The CDR3 sequence is CASSLLAGVNEQFF. In DNA form, the CDR3 reads TGCGCCAGCAGCCTACTAGCGGGAGTTAATGAGCAGTTCTTC.

This clone was detected only a few times. The chain recombines TRBV11-2 with TRBJ2-5; D is possibly TRBD2 (7 bases). This CDR3 comprises 16 residues. The V end lost 5 bases, the J end lost 6 bases, and 22 bases lay between the germline ends. Germline V gene sequence: CDR1 SGHAT, CDR2 FQNNGV. The DNA for the CDR3 is TGTGCCAGCAGCCCCACCAGGGGAGGGAGGGGAAAGACCCAGTACTTC. Protein: CASSPTRGGRGKTQYF.

This sequence joins TRBV6-6 and TRBJ2-3; no reliable D call. The CDR3 totals 15 residues. Germline lookup yields CDR1 MNHNY and CDR2 SVGAGI (reference sequence). Trimming cost V 4 bases and J 1 base, with 12 bases left between them. CDR3 sequence reads: CASSSRGGGTDTQYF. CDR3 bases: TGTGCCAGCAGTTCACGAGGCGGTGGCACAGATACGCAGTATTTT.

The genes are TRBV4-3 and TRBJ2-5, with D perhaps given as TRBD1 or TRBD2 (5 bases each). CDR1 is LGHNA, CDR2 YSLEER, per germline. The CDR3 covers 13 residues. V was pared by 0 bases and J by 5 bases, with 7 bases between. The CDR3 nucleotides read TGCGCCAGCAGCCAAGATTGGGGGGAGACCCAGTACTTC. Translating it yields CASSQDWGETQYF.

The chain has TRBV7-8 and TRBJ1-2, with 8 bases lining up with TRBD1. With 5 bases clipped from V and 3 bases from J, the junction kept 11 bases outside the gene matches. Germline V gene lookup returns CDR1 SGHVS and CDR2 FQNEAQ. This CDR3 has 16 amino acids. For the CDR3, the DNA is TGTGCCAGCAGCCCGATGACCGGGACAGGAGACTATGGCTACACCTTC. Residues: CASSPMTGTGDYGYTF.

This clone has a handful of counts. The chain uses TRBV7-9 and TRBJ1-2; D not certain. V gave up 1 base and J gave up 8 bases, with 11 bases separating them. From germline, CDR1 is SEHNR and CDR2 FQNEAQ (reference sequence). This CDR3 region has 13 residues. CDR3 nucleotides: TGTGCCAGCAGCTTAGTGGCCGGGGAGGGCTACACCTTC. Protein: CASSLVAGEGYTF.

The chain combines TRBV5-8 with TRBJ2-3; D gene uncertain. The V gene lost 4 bases and the J gene lost 9 bases, with 12 bases spanning the gap. CDR3 length: 12 residues. Germline assignment: CDR1 SGHTS and CDR2 YDEGEE. The CDR3 protein is CASSPTSSTQYF. The CDR3 DNA reads as TGTGCCAGCAGCCCCACTTCATCCACGCAGTATTTT.

The J gene is TRBJ2-7, the V gene TRBV7-8; 8 nucleotides line up with TRBD1. Per germline, CDR1 SGHVS and CDR2 FQNEAQ. With 5 bases clipped from V and 2 bases from J, the junction kept 5 bases outside the gene matches. The length of the CDR3 is 14 residues. CDR3 sequence: CASSADRAPYEQYF. For the CDR3, the DNA is TGTGCCAGCAGCGCGGACAGGGCCCCCTACGAGCAGTACTTC. The whole variable domain, remainder taken from reference TRBV7-8 and TRBJ2-7, is GAGVSQSPRYKVAKRGQDVALRCDPISGHVSLFWYQQALGQGPEFLTYFQNEAQLDKSGLPSDRFFAERPEGSVSTLKIQRTQQEDSAVYLCASSADRAPYEQYFGPGTRLTVT.

V and J are TRBV7-8 and TRBJ2-7, with D perhaps TRBD2 (5 bases). Germline CDR1 reads SGHVS; CDR2 reads FQNEAQ. This CDR3 has 17 residues. Trimming shortened V by 1 base and J by 7 bases, and 23 bases separated the two germline ends. The CDR3 nucleotides read TGTGCCAGCAGCTTAGGACCGACCGGGAACGAGATATTGGAGCAGTACTTC. This encodes CASSLGPTGNEILEQYF.

This clone was seen a handful of times. The chain combines TRBV2 with TRBJ1-4; TRBD1 agrees at 7 bases. This CDR3 spans 14 amino acids. In germline, CDR1 is SNHLY, CDR2 FYNNEI. Trimming took 5 bases from V and 6 from J; bases not matched to a gene: 6. This CDR3 is CASSPDRVDEKLFF. The DNA of the CDR3 is TGTGCCAGCAGTCCTGACAGGGTCGATGAAAAACTGTTTTTT.